A selection of T cell receptor beta chains follows, all from one sample in a study of cytomegalovirus exposure and HLA in healthy donors. Repertoires were generated with immunoSEQ multiplex PCR, while TCRdb's copy carries only in-frame clones and drops some. The repertoire consists of over 110,000 clones, with more than 85% occurring once and the leading ten covering 8.5% to 9.5%. Sequenced material: PBMCs. The receptors here all came from a man between 18 and 35 years old in good health and CMV-seropositive. The CDR3 runs from the conserved cysteine through the conserved F or W. D genes are given only for firm matches. The size field is filled for only some rows; it gives once, few, many or a size class.

TRBV25-1	TRBD1	NA	15	TRBJ2-5	CASPSDRGQSETQYF	TGTGCCAGCCCTTCCGACAGGGGGCAATCGGAGACCCAGTACTTC
TRBV7-3	NA	NA	13	TRBJ1-2	CASSRDRNYGYTF	TGTGCCAGCAGCCGCGACAGAAACTATGGCTACACCTTC
TRBV9	NA	NA	16	TRBJ2-7	CASSVGEGADSYEQYF	TGTGCCAGCAGCGTAGGGGAAGGGGCAGACTCTTACGAGCAGTACTTC
TRBV18	NA	NA	14	TRBJ1-2	CASSPPDSLRGYTF	TGTGCCAGCTCACCACCGGACAGTCTTAGGGGCTACACCTTC
TRBV6-5	NA	NA	15	TRBJ1-6	CASSYGAQTNSPLHF	TGTGCCAGCAGTTACGGAGCTCAAACGAATTCACCCCTCCACTTT
TRBV5-4	TRBD1	NA	15	TRBJ2-4	CASSLQGLAKNIQYF	TGTGCCAGCAGCTTACAGGGGTTGGCCAAAAACATTCAGTACTTC
TRBV5-1	TRBD1	NA	16	TRBJ2-5	CASSLEGGLSQETQYF	TGCGCCAGCAGCTTGGAAGGGGGCCTCTCCCAAGAGACCCAGTACTTC
TRBV7-8	NA	once	12	TRBJ2-7	CASSSSDRRGYF	TGTGCCAGCAGCTCCTCGGACCGACGGGGGTACTTC
TRBV7-6	NA	NA	12	TRBJ2-1	CASSPDSPRAFF	TGTGCCAGCAGCCCTGACAGTCCAAGGGCGTTCTTC
TRBV5-8	NA	NA	14	TRBJ1-5	CASSLWGGNQPQHF	TGTGCCAGCAGCTTATGGGGAGGGAATCAGCCCCAGCATTTT
TRBV18	NA	NA	11	TRBJ2-3	CASSPRDTQYF	TGTGCCAGCTCCCCTCGGGATACGCAGTATTTT
TRBV7-2	TRBD2	NA	16	TRBJ2-7	CASSFGLAGGRYEQYF	TGTGCCAGCAGCTTCGGACTAGCGGGAGGGCGATACGAGCAGTACTTC
TRBV5-6	NA	few	13	TRBJ2-7	CASSNVGATEQYF	TGTGCCAGCAGCAACGTGGGGGCTACCGAGCAGTACTTC
TRBV18	TRBD1	NA	16	TRBJ1-1	CASSILPTGGTTEAFF	TGTGCCAGCTCAATACTCCCAACAGGGGGCACCACTGAAGCTTTCTTT
TRBV5-4	NA	NA	16	TRBJ2-5	CASRDQDNRASETQYF	TGTGCCAGCCGGGACCAAGATAACAGGGCGTCGGAGACCCAGTACTTC
TRBV19	NA	NA	15	TRBJ1-3	CASSMGNRAGNTIYF	TGTGCCAGTAGTATGGGGAACAGGGCTGGAAACACCATATATTTT
TRBV19	TRBD1	NA	15	TRBJ1-5	CASRTGQGDSWPQHF	TGTGCCAGTAGGACGGGACAGGGCGACAGTTGGCCCCAGCATTTT
TRBV11-2	TRBD2	NA	18	TRBJ2-5	CASSSPLAGGILGETQYF	TGTGCCAGCAGCAGCCCGCTAGCGGGAGGGATTCTGGGTGAGACCCAGTACTTC
TRBV7-3	TRBD2	NA	15	TRBJ2-1	CASSSTSGSYNEQFF	TGTGCCAGCAGCTCCACTAGCGGGAGCTACAATGAGCAGTTCTTC
TRBV28	TRBD1	NA	14	TRBJ1-5	CASSLEQGYQPQHF	TGTGCCAGCAGTTTAGAACAGGGGTATCAGCCCCAGCATTTT
TRBV5-4	TRBD1	NA	18	TRBJ1-3	CASSLWLGTGRPGNTIYF	TGTGCCAGCAGCCTTTGGCTAGGGACAGGGAGACCTGGAAACACCATATATTTT
TRBV5-1	TRBD1	NA	17	TRBJ2-6	CASSPGQGARGANVLTF	TGCGCCAGCAGCCCGGGACAGGGGGCGCGCGGGGCCAACGTCCTGACTTTC
TRBV12-5	NA	NA	15	TRBJ2-5	CASGLGLLVQETQYF	TGTGCTAGTGGTTTGGGGCTACTAGTGCAAGAGACCCAGTACTTC
TRBV5-1	TRBD1	NA	14	TRBJ1-1	CASSSRTGGTEAFF	TGCGCCAGCAGCTCCCGGACAGGGGGGACTGAAGCTTTCTTT
TRBV7-9	NA	NA	15	TRBJ1-4	CASSLDVHQNEKLFF	TGTGCCAGCAGCTTAGATGTCCACCAGAATGAAAAACTGTTTTTT
TRBV11-3	TRBD1	NA	15	TRBJ1-2	CASRQPGQGNYGYTF	TGTGCCAGCAGACAACCGGGACAGGGGAACTATGGCTACACCTTC
TRBV7-3	TRBD2	NA	16	TRBJ2-2	CASSAGTSAYTGELFF	TGTGCCAGCAGTGCTGGGACTAGCGCTTACACCGGGGAGCTGTTTTTT
TRBV6-5	TRBD1	NA	12	TRBJ2-7	CASSKDRDEQYF	TGTGCCAGCAGTAAGGACAGGGACGAGCAGTACTTC
TRBV7-6	NA	NA	19	TRBJ2-4	CASSLGPVAEGGAKNIQYF	TGTGCCAGCAGCTTAGGTCCAGTAGCGGAGGGAGGCGCCAAAAACATTCAGTACTTC
TRBV28	NA	NA	13	TRBJ2-7	CAVSGTGTYEQYF	TGTGCCGTGTCCGGGACTGGCACCTACGAGCAGTACTTC
TRBV5-1	NA	NA	14	TRBJ1-1	CASTFSSLNTEAFF	TGCGCCAGCACCTTCTCTAGCTTGAACACTGAAGCTTTCTTT
TRBV30	NA	NA	13	TRBJ1-2	CAWSRAGLYGYTF	TGTGCCTGGAGTAGGGCAGGGCTCTATGGCTACACCTTC
TRBV5-6	TRBD1	NA	14	TRBJ1-2	CASSGQGSNYGYTF	TGTGCCAGCAGTGGACAGGGATCCAACTATGGCTACACCTTC
TRBV6-5	NA	NA	13	TRBJ2-1	CASSPLASNEQFF	TGTGCCAGCAGTCCGCTAGCGTCCAATGAGCAGTTCTTC
TRBV10-3	TRBD2	once	14	TRBJ2-3	CAISREGNTDTQYF	TGTGCCATATCGAGGGAGGGTAACACAGATACGCAGTATTTT
TRBV4-2	TRBD2	NA	16	TRBJ2-3	CASSQGSGGGTDTQYF	TGTGCCAGCAGCCAAGGTAGCGGGGGAGGAACAGATACGCAGTATTTT
TRBV7-9	NA	NA	14	TRBJ2-7	CASSLLQFTTKQYF	TGTGCCAGCAGCTTATTACAATTCACTACGAAGCAGTACTTC
TRBV11-2	TRBD1	NA	15	TRBJ2-1	CASTLTGGRYNEQFF	TGTGCCAGCACCCTTACAGGGGGCCGGTACAATGAGCAGTTCTTC
TRBV29-1	NA	NA	11	TRBJ2-3	CSVGRDGNWYF	TGCAGCGTTGGGCGGGACGGCAATTGGTATTTT
TRBV11-3	NA	NA	14	TRBJ1-1	CASSLSSGKTEAFF	TGTGCCAGCAGCTTATCATCAGGGAAGACTGAAGCTTTCTTT
TRBV27	TRBD2	NA	16	TRBJ2-1	CASSSPAWRGGYEQFF	TGTGCCAGCAGTTCCCCGGCCTGGCGGGGGGGATATGAGCAGTTCTTC
TRBV5-1	TRBD1	NA	14	TRBJ1-2	CASSGDRGRSGYTF	TGCGCCAGCAGCGGGGACAGGGGGCGAAGTGGCTACACCTTC